These 19 T cell receptor beta chains were all obtained from the same sample, sequenced in a study of cytomegalovirus exposure and HLA in healthy donors. The PCR ran on 60 Vbeta and 13 Jbeta primers. Libraries were prepared by immunoSEQ multiplex PCR; TCRdb keeps only in-frame clonotypes and omits some of them. The profile shows some 190,000 clones, around 80% of them singletons. Sequenced material: PBMCs. These receptors all stem from a woman between 40 and 55 years old in good health and CMV-seronegative.

V usage is TRBV9 and J usage is TRBJ2-3, with 11 bases identical to TRBD2. CDR3 length: 19 amino acids. J lost 2 bases, V lost 2 bases, and 13 bases had no gene match. Germline V CDR1 and CDR2: SGDLS, YYNGEE. For the CDR3, the DNA is TGTGCCAGCAGCGTCTCTCCTTGGACTAGCGGGCGGCCCACAGATACGCAGTATTTT. Its translation is CASSVSPWTSGRPTDTQYF.

This chain uses TRBV27 with TRBJ2-3; D is undetermined. Germline V gives CDR1 MNHEY, CDR2 SMNVEV (reference sequence). Trimming took 2 bases from V and 3 from J, leaving 21 bases between them. CDR3 length: 18 amino acids. The CDR3 DNA follows: TGTGCCAGCAGTTTAGGCGTACCGAGGCAAGGTCCTACAGATACGCAGTATTTT. This codes for CASSLGVPRQGPTDTQYF.

This clone was recorded only once. The rearrangement links TRBV6-5 to TRBJ2-5; 7 bases map to TRBD1. Unmatched junction bases numbered 0, after V lost 4 bases and J lost 1 base. The CDR3 is 13 residues long. The V gene's germline CDR1 is MNHEY and CDR2 SVGAGI. CDR3 in amino acids: CASSWDSQETQYF. The CDR3, as DNA: TGTGCCAGCAGTTGGGACAGCCAAGAGACCCAGTACTTC.

This sequence joins TRBV11-3 and TRBJ1-1, with D possibly being TRBD1 (5 bases). Trimming stripped 8 bases from V and 4 bases from J, with 20 bases between. Germline V CDR1 and CDR2: SGHNT, YENEEA. The CDR3 is made up of 15 amino acids. The CDR3 region has the DNA TGTGCCAGCCAGATGGGGGGTAGGTGGGGCACTGAAGCTTTCTTT. It is translated as CASQMGGRWGTEAFF.

The V gene is TRBV11-3, the J gene TRBJ2-2; perhaps TRBD2 as D (5 bases). CDR3 size: 15 residues. Germline loops: CDR1 SGHNT, CDR2 YENEEA. The V end was cut by 6 bases, the J end by 0 bases, with 11 bases between. As DNA, the CDR3 is TGTGCCAGCAGTCCCCGGGAAGCGAACACCGGGGAGCTGTTTTTT. Its protein product is CASSPREANTGELFF.

The V and J genes are TRBV4-3 and TRBJ2-1; 9 bases fit TRBD1. The CDR3 spans 16 residues. Germline CDR1 reads LGHNA; CDR2 reads YSLEER. V dropped 0 bases and J dropped 12; count of bases not matched to a gene: 12. The CDR3 reads CASSQEPGQGGDWQFF. CDR3 coding DNA: TGCGCCAGCAGCCAAGAACCGGGACAGGGTGGAGATTGGCAGTTCTTC.

This clone has only a few counts. The rearrangement links TRBV5-1 to TRBJ2-2; D may be TRBD2 (6 bases). CDR1 and CDR2 (germline): SGHRS, YFSETQ. This CDR3 contains 12 residues. V lost 6 bases to trimming and J lost 6 bases, with 9 bases between them. CDR3 region: CASNREAGELFF. The CDR3, as DNA: TGCGCCAGCAATAGGGAGGCCGGGGAGCTGTTTTTT.

This clone showed up just once. J is TRBJ2-1 and V is TRBV7-2; maybe TRBD2 (6 bases). This CDR3 spans 16 amino acids. V shed 5 bases and J shed 0 bases, with 14 bases lying between them. Per the germline V gene, CDR1 is SGHTA and CDR2 is FQGNSA. The CDR3 spells CASSPGLSSSYNEQFF. Here the CDR3 DNA reads TGTGCCAGCAGCCCGGGACTTTCGAGCTCCTACAATGAGCAGTTCTTC.

This clone was found a few times. The gene calls are TRBV23-1 and TRBJ1-5, with TRBD1 identical over 7 bases. TRBV23-1 is noted as an ORF with a role that remains uncertain. CDR3 length: 16 residues. V shed 4 bases and J 6 bases; nucleotides not matched to a gene: 12. CDR3 nucleotides: TGCGCCAGCAGTCCGGATCTGGACAGGCACGGTCAGCCCCAGCATTTT. This translates into CASSPDLDRHGQPQHF.

The rearrangement joins TRBV11-2 to TRBJ2-7, with 8 bases identical to TRBD2. Germline CDR1 is SGHAT and CDR2 is FQNNGV. The CDR3 totals 16 residues. Trimming took 1 base from V and 2 from J; bases not matched to a gene: 7. CDR3 region: CASSLAGYGRAYEQYF. The CDR3 DNA follows: TGTGCCAGCAGCTTAGCGGGTTACGGGAGGGCCTACGAGCAGTACTTC.

This chain connects TRBV4-1 to TRBJ1-5, with D unresolved. Trimming cost V 3 bases and J 2 bases, with 14 bases left between them. The CDR3 sequence is 16 residues long. CDR1 is MGHRA, CDR2 YSYEKL, per germline. CDR3 amino acids: CASSHAEGVRNQPQHF. DNA for the CDR3: TGCGCCAGCAGCCATGCTGAGGGAGTACGCAATCAGCCCCAGCATTTT.

Written as DNA, the CDR3 is TGTGCCAGTAGTATAGGTGGAGCGGTGTTCGATCAGCCCCAGCATTTT. Protein sequence: CASSIGGAVFDQPQHF. The chain recombines TRBV19 with TRBJ1-5; D is unresolved. CDR3 length: 16 amino acids. The V and J ends lost 1 base and 5 bases respectively, with 15 bases between them. Germline V gives CDR1 LNHDA, CDR2 SQIVND (reference sequence).

The chain uses TRBV7-2 and TRBJ1-2; 8 nucleotides line up with TRBD1. The CDR3 is 14 amino acids. CDR1 is SGHTA and CDR2 is FQGNSA in the germline V gene. V shed 5 bases and J 4 bases; nucleotides not matched to a gene: 6. CDR3 protein: CASSPDRGAYGYTF. CDR3 sequence (DNA): TGTGCCAGCAGCCCAGACAGGGGCGCCTATGGCTACACCTTC.

CDR3 amino acids: CASSIAGTGSYGYTF. The CDR3 DNA reads as TGTGCCAGCAGCATTGCCGGGACAGGGTCCTATGGCTACACCTTC. The chain recombines TRBV13 with TRBJ1-2, with 9 nucleotides matching TRBD1. The CDR3 extends over 15 amino acids. Trimming cost V 5 bases and J 4 bases; bases outside gene matches: 8. CDR1 and CDR2 from the germline V gene are PRHDT and FYEKMQ (reference sequence).

This sequence joins TRBV5-1 and TRBJ2-3; TRBD2 matches at 12 bases. The CDR3 runs to 16 residues. V dropped 6 bases and J dropped 7; count of bases not matched to a gene: 12. Germline V gene data show CDR1 as SGHRS and CDR2 as YFSETQ. CDR3 in DNA: TGCGCCAGCATGGAGGCTAGCGGGAGGGCCGAGCATACGCAGTATTTT. Amino acid sequence: CASMEASGRAEHTQYF.

This chain uses TRBV7-6 with TRBJ2-1; no definite D call. The CDR3 totals 12 residues. The germline V gene encodes CDR1 SGHVS and CDR2 FNYEAQ. V shed 4 bases and J shed 2 bases, with 3 bases lying between them. CDR3 amino acids: CASSSTYNEQFF. The CDR3, as DNA: TGTGCCAGCAGCTCTACCTACAATGAGCAGTTCTTC.

This rearrangement joins TRBV7-2 to TRBJ2-2; 9 bases map to TRBD2. Unmatched junction bases numbered 8, after V lost 5 bases and J lost 4 bases. The CDR3 loop spans 16 amino acids. Germline values: CDR1 SGHTA, CDR2 FQGNSA. In DNA form, the CDR3 reads TGTGCCAGCAGCCAAAGTAGCGGGAGTGGCACCGGGGAGCTGTTTTTT. This translates into CASSQSSGSGTGELFF.

The J gene is TRBJ1-5, the V gene TRBV19; tentatively, D is TRBD1 (6 bases). Trimming took off 1 base at V and 7 bases at J, with 17 bases between the two ends. Germline assignment: CDR1 LNHDA and CDR2 SQIVND (reference sequence). The CDR3 is 16 amino acids. The CDR3 region is CASSIGPGQKRQPQHF. CDR3 in DNA: TGTGCCAGTAGTATAGGACCTGGACAGAAAAGGCAGCCCCAGCATTTT. The full variable domain, in which reference TRBV19 and TRBJ1-5 provide the parts outside the CDR3, is DGGITQSPKYLFRKEGQNVTLSCEQNLNHDAMYWYRQDPGQGLRLIYYSQIVNDFQKGDIAEGYSVSREKKESFPLTVTSAQKNPTAFYLCASSIGPGQKRQPQHFGDGTRLSIL.

This chain joins TRBV6-5 and TRBJ2-5; perhaps TRBD2 as D (6 bases). The V end lost 0 bases, the J end lost 5 bases, and 16 bases lay between the germline ends. This CDR3 has 16 amino acids. From germline, CDR1 is MNHEY and CDR2 SVGAGI. The CDR3 loop is CASSYSDGGGGETQYF. CDR3 nucleotide sequence: TGTGCCAGCAGTTACTCGGATGGGGGAGGAGGGGAGACCCAGTACTTC.